Below, one T cell receptor (beta chain) is given with its context. This clone showed up just once. The clone's antigen remains unknown. One base away there is no much larger clone; base qualities are not given. These data come from a study of blood T cell repertoires in COVID-19 (dated by TCRdb to the early 2020s). The study in broad terms: For ImmuneRACE Cohort 3, a participant was defined as recovered based on two consecutive negative NP/OP PCR tests, clearance by a healthcare professional, or resolution of symptoms. Samples were obtained from the ongoing ImmuneRACE study (first 160 participants) and from 1,000 to 1,500 subjects provided by 6 global collaborators. The sample metadata nearly always contained a de-identified subject ID, COVID-19 status, age in years and sex. Deeply sampled blood TCRbeta repertoires from subjects exposed to, actively infected with, or recovered from COVID-19 were included in the dataset. The prospective study material was composed of cDNA or gDNA derived from T cells, B-cell-depleted T cells, or PBMCs. A freely available public database, intended as a resource for researchers studying the immune response to SARS-CoV-2, is where the repertoires were released. The collaborator samples originated in the United States, Italy and Spain and spanned the acute and convalescent phases of COVID-19. Where HLA class I and class II types were available, the types were taken from metadata supplied by the sample provider, not from assay-based typing.

The immunoSEQ Assay, a bias-controlled multiplex PCR, was used to amplify TCRbeta CDR3 regions from genomic DNA. The source study handled its data this way. Nucleated cell counts per sample were estimated from amplification of reference gene primers within the assay. To quantify the absolute abundance of each unique TCRbeta CDR3 rearrangement, sequence reads were collapsed and filtered. For each sample, productive Simpson clonality was calculated by taking the square root of Simpson's diversity index across productive rearrangements. TCRdb provides this immuneACCESS table in a form limited to in-frame rearrangements. Some clones are lacking; in checked studies, under half of them reflect an unresolved V gene, and why the rest are absent is not known. V and J calls and clone size come straight from that table; D and trimming were deduced from the DNA. The sample table holds 200,000 to 250,000 clones, of which roughly 90% were seen once. 3.1% of the sample goes to the ten largest clones.

In the prospective study, participants were about 18 to 90 years old, resided in fewer than 25 geographic areas of the United States, and were enrolled through a virtual design. Cohort assignment in the prospective study relied on participant-reported clinical history from a screening survey and a study questionnaire. Mobile phlebotomists in the prospective study collected whole blood, serum and a nasopharyngeal or oropharyngeal swab from every participant. Prospective study participants could optionally give additional blood draws and questionnaires over an approximately two-month period. Before DNA extraction, blood samples from the prospective study were shipped at room temperature or frozen. Study-wide findings and limitations: The amount of clinical and demographic metadata varied by source and participant and was provided uncurated.

The germline V gene (reference sequence) gives CDR1 as LNHDA and CDR2 as SQIVND. V gives up 10 bases and J gives up 0 bases, and the segment between their germline ends measures 16 bases. Taken from cysteine to phenylalanine, the CDR3 has 15 residues. CDR3 DNA only is kept here, 45 bases in frame from base 1. The sequence came from a woman aged 50 to 60 in a cohort exposed to, infected with or recovered from COVID-19 (not recorded which). The chain employs TRBV19 and TRBJ1-5; a tentative D call is TRBD1 (6 bases match). Source material: PBMCs or T cells enriched from blood (not recorded which). The sequenced DNA: TGTGCCACCAAAATGGCAGGGGTTAGCAATCAGCCCCAGCATTTT. It codes for CATKMAGVSNQPQHF.